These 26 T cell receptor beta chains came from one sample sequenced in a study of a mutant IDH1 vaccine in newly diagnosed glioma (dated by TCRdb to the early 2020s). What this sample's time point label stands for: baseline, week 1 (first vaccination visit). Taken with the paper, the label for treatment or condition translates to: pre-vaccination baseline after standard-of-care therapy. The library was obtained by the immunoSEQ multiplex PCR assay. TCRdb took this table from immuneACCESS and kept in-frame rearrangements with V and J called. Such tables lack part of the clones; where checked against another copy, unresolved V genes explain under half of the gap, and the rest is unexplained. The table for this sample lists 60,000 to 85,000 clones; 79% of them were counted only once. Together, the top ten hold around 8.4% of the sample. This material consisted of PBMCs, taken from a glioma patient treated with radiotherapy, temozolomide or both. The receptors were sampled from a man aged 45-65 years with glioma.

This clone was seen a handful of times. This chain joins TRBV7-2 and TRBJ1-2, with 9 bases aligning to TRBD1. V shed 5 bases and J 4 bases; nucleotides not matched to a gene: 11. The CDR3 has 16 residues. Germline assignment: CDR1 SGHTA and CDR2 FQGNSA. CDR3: CASSKKGQGAFYGYTF. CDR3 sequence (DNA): TGTGCCAGCAGCAAGAAGGGACAGGGAGCCTTCTATGGCTACACCTTC.

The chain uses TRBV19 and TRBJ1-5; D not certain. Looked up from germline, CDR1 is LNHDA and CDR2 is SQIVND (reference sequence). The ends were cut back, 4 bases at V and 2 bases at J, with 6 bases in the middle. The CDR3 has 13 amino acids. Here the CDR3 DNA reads TGTGCCAGTAGTAGAATCGGCAATCAGCCCCAGCATTTT. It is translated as CASSRIGNQPQHF.

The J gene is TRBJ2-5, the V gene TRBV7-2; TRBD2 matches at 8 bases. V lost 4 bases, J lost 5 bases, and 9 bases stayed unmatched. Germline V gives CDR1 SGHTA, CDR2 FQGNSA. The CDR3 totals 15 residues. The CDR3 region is CASSSRTSMGETQYF. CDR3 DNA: TGTGCCAGCAGCTCCCGGACTAGCATGGGGGAGACCCAGTACTTC.

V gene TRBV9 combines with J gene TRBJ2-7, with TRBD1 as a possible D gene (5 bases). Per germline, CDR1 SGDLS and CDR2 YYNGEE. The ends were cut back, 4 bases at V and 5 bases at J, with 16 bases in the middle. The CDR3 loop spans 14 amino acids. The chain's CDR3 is CASSLNQGSDEQYF. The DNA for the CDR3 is TGTGCCAGCAGCCTCAACCAGGGTAGTGACGAGCAGTACTTC.

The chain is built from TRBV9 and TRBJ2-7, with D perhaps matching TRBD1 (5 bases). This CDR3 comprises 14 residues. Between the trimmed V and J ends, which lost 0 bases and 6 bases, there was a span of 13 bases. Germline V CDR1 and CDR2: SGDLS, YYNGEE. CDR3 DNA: TGTGCCAGCAGCGTAGTTGGTGCCCAGGGCGAGCAGTACTTC. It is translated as CASSVVGAQGEQYF. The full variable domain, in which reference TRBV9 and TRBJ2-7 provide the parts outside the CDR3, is DSGVTQTPKHLITATGQRVTLRCSPRSGDLSVYWYQQSLDQGLQFLIQYYNGEERAKGNILERFSAQQFPDLHSELNLSSLELGDSALYFCASSVVGAQGEQYFGPGTRLTVT.

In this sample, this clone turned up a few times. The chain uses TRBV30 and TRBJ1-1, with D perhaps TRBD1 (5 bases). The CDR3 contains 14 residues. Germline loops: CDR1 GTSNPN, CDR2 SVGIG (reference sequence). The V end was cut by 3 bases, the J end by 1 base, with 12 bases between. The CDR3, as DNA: TGTGCCTGGAGGGGGGGGAGGAAGAACACTGAAGCTTTCTTT. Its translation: CAWRGGRKNTEAFF.

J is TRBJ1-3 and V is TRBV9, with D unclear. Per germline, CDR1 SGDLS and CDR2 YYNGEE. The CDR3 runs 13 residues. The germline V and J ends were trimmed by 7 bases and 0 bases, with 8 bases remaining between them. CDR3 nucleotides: TGTGCCAGCGGAACGCCCTCTGGAAACACCATATATTTT. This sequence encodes CASGTPSGNTIYF.

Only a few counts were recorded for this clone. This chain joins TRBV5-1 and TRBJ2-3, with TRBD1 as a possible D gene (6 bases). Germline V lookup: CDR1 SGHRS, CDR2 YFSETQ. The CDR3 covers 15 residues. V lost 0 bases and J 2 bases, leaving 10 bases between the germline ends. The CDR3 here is CASSLEGHNTDTQYF. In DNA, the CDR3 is TGCGCCAGCAGCTTGGAGGGACATAACACAGATACGCAGTATTTT.

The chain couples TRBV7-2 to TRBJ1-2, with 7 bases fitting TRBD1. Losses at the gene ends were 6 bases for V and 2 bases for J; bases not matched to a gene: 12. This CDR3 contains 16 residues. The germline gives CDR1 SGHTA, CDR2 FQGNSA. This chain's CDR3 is CASSSLSGQLNYGYTF. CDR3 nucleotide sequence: TGTGCCAGCAGTTCCCTGTCGGGACAGCTAAACTATGGCTACACCTTC.

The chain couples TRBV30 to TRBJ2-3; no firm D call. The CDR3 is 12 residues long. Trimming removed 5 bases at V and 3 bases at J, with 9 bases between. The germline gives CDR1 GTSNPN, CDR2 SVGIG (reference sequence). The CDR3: CAWGGKTDTQYF. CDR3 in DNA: TGTGCCTGGGGTGGGAAAACAGATACGCAGTATTTT.

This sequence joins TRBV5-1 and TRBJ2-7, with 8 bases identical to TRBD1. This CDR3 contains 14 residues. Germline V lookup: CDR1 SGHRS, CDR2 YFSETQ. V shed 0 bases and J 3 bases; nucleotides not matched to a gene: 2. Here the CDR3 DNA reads TGCGCCAGCAGCTTGGCAGGGGGCGGCTACGAGCAGTACTTC. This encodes CASSLAGGGYEQYF.

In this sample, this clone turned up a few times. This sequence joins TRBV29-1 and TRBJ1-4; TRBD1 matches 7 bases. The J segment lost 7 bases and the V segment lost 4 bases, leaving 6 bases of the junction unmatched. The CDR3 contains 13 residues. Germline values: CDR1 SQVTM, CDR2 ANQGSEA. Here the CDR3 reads CSVGGQGGEKLFF. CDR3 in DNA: TGCAGCGTTGGCGGTCAGGGGGGTGAAAAACTGTTTTTT. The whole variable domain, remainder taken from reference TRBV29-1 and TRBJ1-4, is SAVISQKPSRDICQRGTSLTIQCQVDSQVTMMFWYRQQPGQSLTLIATANQGSEATYESGFVIDKFPISRPNLTFSTLTVSNMSPEDSSIYLCSVGGQGGEKLFFGSGTQLSVL.

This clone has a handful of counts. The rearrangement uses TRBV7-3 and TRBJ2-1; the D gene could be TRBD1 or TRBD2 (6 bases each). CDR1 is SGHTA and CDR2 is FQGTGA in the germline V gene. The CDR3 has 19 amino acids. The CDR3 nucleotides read TGTTCCTCCCGGGGTAGGGGAAGTGTGGGTCGGGGGCCCTACAATGAGCAGTTCTTC. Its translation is CSSRGRGSVGRGPYNEQFF.

CDR3 protein: CASSNPQVYGYTF. The CDR3 region has the DNA TGTGCCAGTAGTAATCCGCAGGTTTATGGCTACACCTTC. V and J are TRBV19 and TRBJ1-2; no firm D call. Per the germline V gene, CDR1 is LNHDA and CDR2 is SQIVND (reference sequence). CDR3 size: 13 residues. V dropped 4 bases and J dropped 5 bases, with 11 bases sitting between them.

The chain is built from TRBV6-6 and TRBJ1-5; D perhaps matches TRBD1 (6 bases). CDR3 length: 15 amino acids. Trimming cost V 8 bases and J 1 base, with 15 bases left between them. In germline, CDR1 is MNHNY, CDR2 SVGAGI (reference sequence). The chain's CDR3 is CASSWGAGSNQPQHF. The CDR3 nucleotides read TGTGCCAGCTCCTGGGGGGCCGGGAGCAATCAGCCCCAGCATTTT.

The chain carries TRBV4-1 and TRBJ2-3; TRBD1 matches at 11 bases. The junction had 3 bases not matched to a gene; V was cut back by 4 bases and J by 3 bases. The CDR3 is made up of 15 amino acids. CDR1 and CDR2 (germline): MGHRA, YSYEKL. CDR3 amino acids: CASSPGQGGTDTQYF. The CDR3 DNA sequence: TGCGCCAGCAGCCCGGGACAGGGGGGGACAGATACGCAGTATTTT.

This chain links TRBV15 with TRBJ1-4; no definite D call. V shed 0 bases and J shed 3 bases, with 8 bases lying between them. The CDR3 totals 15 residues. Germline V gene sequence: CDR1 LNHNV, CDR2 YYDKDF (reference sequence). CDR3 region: CATSREGGSNEKLFF. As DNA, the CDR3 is TGTGCCACCAGCAGAGAAGGCGGGTCTAATGAAAAACTGTTTTTT.

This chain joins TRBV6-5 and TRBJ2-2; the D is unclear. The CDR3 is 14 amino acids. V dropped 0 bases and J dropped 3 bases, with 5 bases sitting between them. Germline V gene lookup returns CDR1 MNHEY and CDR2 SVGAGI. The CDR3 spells CASSYSRHTGELFF. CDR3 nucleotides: TGTGCCAGCAGTTACTCAAGGCACACCGGGGAGCTGTTTTTT.

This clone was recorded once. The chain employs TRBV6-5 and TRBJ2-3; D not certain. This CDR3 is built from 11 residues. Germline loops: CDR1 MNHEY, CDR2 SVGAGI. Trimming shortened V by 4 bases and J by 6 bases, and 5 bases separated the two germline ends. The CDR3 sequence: CASSSLDTQYF. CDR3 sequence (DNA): TGTGCCAGCAGTTCCCTCGATACGCAGTATTTT.

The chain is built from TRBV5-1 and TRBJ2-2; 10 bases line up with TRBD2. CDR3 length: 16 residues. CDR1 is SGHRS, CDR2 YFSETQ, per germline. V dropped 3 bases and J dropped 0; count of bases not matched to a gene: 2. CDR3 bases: TGCGCCAGCAGCTCTAGCGGGGGCCCGAACACCGGGGAGCTGTTTTTT. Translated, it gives CASSSSGGPNTGELFF.

The DNA of the CDR3 is TGTGCCAGCAGCGTCCGACAGGGGGATCAGCCCCAGCATTTT. Amino acid sequence: CASSVRQGDQPQHF. The chain joins TRBV13 to TRBJ1-5; 9 bases are a match to TRBD1. This CDR3 region has 14 residues. Germline V gene lookup returns CDR1 PRHDT and CDR2 FYEKMQ (reference sequence). V trimming: 5 bases; J trimming: 5 bases; junction bases outside the gene matches: 4.

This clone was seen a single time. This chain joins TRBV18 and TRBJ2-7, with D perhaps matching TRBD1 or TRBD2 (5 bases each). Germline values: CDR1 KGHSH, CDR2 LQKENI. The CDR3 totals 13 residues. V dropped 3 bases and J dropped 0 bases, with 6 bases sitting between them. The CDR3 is CASSPGTSYEQYF. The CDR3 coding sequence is TGTGCCAGCTCACCCGGGACCTCCTACGAGCAGTACTTC.

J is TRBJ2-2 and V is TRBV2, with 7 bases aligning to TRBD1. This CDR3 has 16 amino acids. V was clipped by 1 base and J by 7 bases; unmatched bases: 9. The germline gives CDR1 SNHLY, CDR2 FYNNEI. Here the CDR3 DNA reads TGTGCCAGCAGTGAAGGCCCCGGGACAGTAATCGGGGAGCTGTTTTTT. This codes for CASSEGPGTVIGELFF.

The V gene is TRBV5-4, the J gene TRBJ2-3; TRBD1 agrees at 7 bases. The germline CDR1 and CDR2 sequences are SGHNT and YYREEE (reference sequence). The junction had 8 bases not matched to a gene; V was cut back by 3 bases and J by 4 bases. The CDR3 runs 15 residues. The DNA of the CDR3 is TGTGCCAGCAGCTATGACAGGGCTTTGGCAGATACGCAGTATTTT. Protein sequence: CASSYDRALADTQYF. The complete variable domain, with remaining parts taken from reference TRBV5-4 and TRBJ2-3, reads ETGVTQSPTHLIKTRGQQVTLRCSSQSGHNTVSWYQQALGQGPQFIFQYYREEENGRGNFPPRFSGLQFPNYSSELNVNALELDDSALYLCASSYDRALADTQYFGPGTRLTVL.

CDR3 nucleotides: TGTGCCAGCAGCCCCGGAGGGCGAGGGCCGGGGGAGACCCAGTACTTC. As protein: CASSPGGRGPGETQYF. This rearrangement joins TRBV4-2 to TRBJ2-5, with D possibly matching TRBD2 (6 bases). CDR1 is LGHNA and CDR2 is YNFKEQ in the germline V gene. The ends were cut back, 4 bases at V and 5 bases at J, with 20 bases in the middle. This CDR3 is built from 16 residues.

The CDR3 DNA reads TGCGCCAGCAGCTTAGTTACAGGGGATGAAAAACTGTTTTTT. It encodes CASSLVTGDEKLFF. The J gene is TRBJ1-4, the V gene TRBV5-1; 7 nucleotides agree with TRBD1. CDR3 length equals 14 residues. CDR1 and CDR2 (germline): SGHRS, YFSETQ. V gave up 2 bases and J gave up 6 bases; unmatched junction bases: 4.